This T cell receptor (beta chain) was recorded in a study of pediatric ulcerative colitis (dated by TCRdb to the late 2010s). The study in broad terms: Among the ulcerative colitis patients, about seven had pancolitis and two had left-sided colitis, and histology in every patient was consistent with ulcerative colitis. The Pediatric Ulcerative Colitis Activity Index classified a couple of patients as having mild disease, four as having moderate disease and three as having acute severe colitis. Nine newly diagnosed, treatment-naive pediatric ulcerative colitis patients and a few non-IBD control children each provided paired blood and rectal samples.

Using the immunoSEQ TRB Survey service, rearranged CDR3 beta regions were amplified from genomic DNA with multiplex V and J primers. To keep sequencing depth equal across samples, survey-level depth of up to 500,000 reads per sample was applied. The libraries were purified, combined into pools and sequenced with Illumina technology. From the authors' description of their analysis: Productive clonality, sample overlap, pairwise scatters, CDR3 beta length, V/D/J gene usage and productiveness were assessed with immunoSEQ online tools. Calculated diversity was the number of unique rearrangements divided by total templates times 100; Shannon and Simpson indices were also computed. Principal component analysis was performed on Z-score normalized data with the R prcomp function and the ggbiplot package. Morisita's index was used to quantify the clonal overlap between blood and rectum within each subject. As stored in TCRdb, this immuneACCESS dataset retains in-frame rearrangements with V and J assigned. A fraction of the clones does not appear; measured against another copy, unresolved V genes explain less than half of the discrepancy, and the remainder lacks a known reason. For V, J and clone size, that table is used; D and trimming come from the DNA. Across this sample there are about 36,000 clones, with less than 80% seen only once. 0.65% to 0.75% of the sample goes to the ten largest clones.

Regarding this clone: No cognate antigen has been identified for it. The input lacks base qualities; no much larger clone sits a single base away.

CDR1 SGHDN and CDR2 FVKESK are derived from the germline V gene. V lost 4 bases and J lost 2 bases, and the count of bases not matched to a germline gene is 6. Spanning cysteine to phenylalanine, the CDR3 consists of 15 amino acids. Only CDR3 DNA remains: 45 bases, in frame from the first base. During colonoscopy, one to two pinch biopsies were obtained from the rectum for research purposes. Ulcerative colitis patients had received no immunosuppressive medication before the diagnostic colonoscopy. Before DNA isolation, rectal biopsies were subjected to proteinase K digestion. The Wizard kit (Promega) was used to extract genomic DNA from blood and intestinal samples. General conclusions and limits of the study: Autologous blood-rectal clonal overlap was significantly higher in ulcerative colitis patients than in controls, suggesting increased T cell trafficking to inflamed tissue. The healthy control group was small, with only four individuals. Features of the rectal repertoire distinguished controls, mild-moderate colitis patients and acute severe colitis patients, and in acute severe colitis, rectal diversity was reduced because of clonal expansions. For technical reasons, the blood samples of a couple of patients yielded substantially fewer templates, so those samples were excluded from the blood-rectal overlap analysis. Because repertoires came from total lymphocyte DNA, patterns in rare subsets such as regulatory T cells may not be reflected. A couple of rectal CDR3 clonotypes were found in every ulcerative colitis patient but in no control. T cells from blood may have been included in the rectal pinch biopsies, particularly in patients with overt colitis.

The clonotype was recovered from a boy younger than 18 with moderate ulcerative colitis. The chain links TRBV14 with TRBJ2-7, and 9 junctional nucleotides match TRBD1. Sequenced: gut tissue. The DNA sequence is TGTGCCAGCAGCCTTAACCGGGACAGGGCCTACGAGCAGTACTTC. It translates to CASSLNRDRAYEQYF.